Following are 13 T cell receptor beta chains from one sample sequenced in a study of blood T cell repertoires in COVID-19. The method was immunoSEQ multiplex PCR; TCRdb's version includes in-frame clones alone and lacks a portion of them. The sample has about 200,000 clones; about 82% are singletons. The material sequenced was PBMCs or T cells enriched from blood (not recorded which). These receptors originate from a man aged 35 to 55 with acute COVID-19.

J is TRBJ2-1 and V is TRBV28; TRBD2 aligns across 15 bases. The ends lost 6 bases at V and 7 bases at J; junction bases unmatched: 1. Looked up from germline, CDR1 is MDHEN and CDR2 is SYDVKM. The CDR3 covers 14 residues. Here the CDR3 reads CASRGLAGGNEQFF. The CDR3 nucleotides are TGTGCCAGCAGGGGACTAGCGGGAGGTAATGAGCAGTTCTTC.

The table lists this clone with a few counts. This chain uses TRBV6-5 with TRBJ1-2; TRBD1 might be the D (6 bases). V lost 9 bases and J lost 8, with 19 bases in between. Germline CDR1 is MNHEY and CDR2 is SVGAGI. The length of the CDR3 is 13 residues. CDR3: CASCTGQLLGYTF. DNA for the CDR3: TGTGCCAGTTGTACAGGGCAGTTGTTAGGCTACACCTTC.

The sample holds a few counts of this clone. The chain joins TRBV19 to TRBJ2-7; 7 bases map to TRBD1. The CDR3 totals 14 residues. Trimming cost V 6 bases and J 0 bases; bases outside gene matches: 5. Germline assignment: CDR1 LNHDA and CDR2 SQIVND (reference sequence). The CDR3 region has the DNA TGTGCCAGTAGGCGGACAGGCGACTCCTACGAGCAGTACTTC. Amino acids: CASRRTGDSYEQYF.

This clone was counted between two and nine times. The CDR3 DNA is TGTGCCAGCAGTCCCGAGGCGGGCTCAACTAGCAATCAGCCCCAGCATTTT. Translated, it gives CASSPEAGSTSNQPQHF. This sequence joins TRBV28 and TRBJ1-5, with no clear D. Germline assignment: CDR1 MDHEN and CDR2 SYDVKM. There are 17 residues in the CDR3. The V and J ends lost 5 bases and 0 bases respectively, with 17 bases between them.

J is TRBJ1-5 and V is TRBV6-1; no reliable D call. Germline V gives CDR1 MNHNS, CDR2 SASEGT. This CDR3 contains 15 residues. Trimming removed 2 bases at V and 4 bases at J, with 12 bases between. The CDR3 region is CASSEKGSGNQPQHF. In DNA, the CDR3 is TGTGCCAGCAGTGAAAAGGGCTCGGGAAATCAGCCCCAGCATTTT.

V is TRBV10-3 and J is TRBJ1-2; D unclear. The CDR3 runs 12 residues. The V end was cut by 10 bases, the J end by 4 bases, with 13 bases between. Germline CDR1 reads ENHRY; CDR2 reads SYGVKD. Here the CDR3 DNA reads TGTGCCACCCATCCGGAGAGCTATGGCTACACCTTC. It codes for CATHPESYGYTF.

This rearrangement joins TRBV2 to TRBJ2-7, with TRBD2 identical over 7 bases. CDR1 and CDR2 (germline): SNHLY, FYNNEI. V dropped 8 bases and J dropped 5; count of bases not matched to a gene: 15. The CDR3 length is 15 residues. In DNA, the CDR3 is TGTGCCAGCGACTACCGGGAGGTACCTGGGGACGAGCAGTACTTC. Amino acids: CASDYREVPGDEQYF.

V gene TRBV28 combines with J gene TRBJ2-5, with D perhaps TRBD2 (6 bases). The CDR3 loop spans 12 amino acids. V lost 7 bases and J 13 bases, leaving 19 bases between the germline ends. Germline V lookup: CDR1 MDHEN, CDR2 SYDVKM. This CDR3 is CASTLPSGLLYF. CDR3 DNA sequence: TGTGCCAGCACCCTCCCCTCCGGACTATTGTACTTC.

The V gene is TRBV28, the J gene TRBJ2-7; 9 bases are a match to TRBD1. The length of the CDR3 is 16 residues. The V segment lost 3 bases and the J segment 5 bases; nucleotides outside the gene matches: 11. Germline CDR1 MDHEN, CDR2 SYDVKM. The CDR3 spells CASSLPRGTGSNEQYF. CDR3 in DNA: TGTGCCAGCAGTTTGCCTCGGGGGACAGGGAGTAACGAGCAGTACTTC. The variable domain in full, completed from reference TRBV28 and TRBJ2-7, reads DVKVTQSSRYLVKRTGEKVFLECVQDMDHENMFWYRQDPGLGLRLIYFSYDVKMKEKGDIPEGYSVSREKKERFSLILESASTNQTSMYLCASSLPRGTGSNEQYFGPGTRLTVT.

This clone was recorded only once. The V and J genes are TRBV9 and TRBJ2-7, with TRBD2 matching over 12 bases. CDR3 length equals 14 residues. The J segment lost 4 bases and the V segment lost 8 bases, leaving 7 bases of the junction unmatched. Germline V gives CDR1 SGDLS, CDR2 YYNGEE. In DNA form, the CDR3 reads TGTGCCAGTTCTCCTAGCGGGAGGGCTTACGAGCAGTACTTC. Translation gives CASSPSGRAYEQYF.

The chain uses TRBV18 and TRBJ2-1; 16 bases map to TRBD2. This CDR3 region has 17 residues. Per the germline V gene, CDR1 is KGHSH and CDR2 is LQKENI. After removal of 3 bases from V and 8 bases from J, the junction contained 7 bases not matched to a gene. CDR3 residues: CASSPPGLAGGPHEQFF. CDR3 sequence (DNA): TGTGCCAGCTCACCCCCGGGACTAGCGGGAGGGCCGCATGAGCAGTTCTTC.

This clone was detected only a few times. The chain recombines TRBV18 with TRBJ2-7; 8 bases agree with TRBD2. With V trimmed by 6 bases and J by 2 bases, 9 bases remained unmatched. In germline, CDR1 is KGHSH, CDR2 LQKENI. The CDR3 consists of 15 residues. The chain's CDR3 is CASSLKRESTYEQYF. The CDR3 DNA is TGTGCCAGCTCCCTTAAGCGGGAGTCGACCTACGAGCAGTACTTC.

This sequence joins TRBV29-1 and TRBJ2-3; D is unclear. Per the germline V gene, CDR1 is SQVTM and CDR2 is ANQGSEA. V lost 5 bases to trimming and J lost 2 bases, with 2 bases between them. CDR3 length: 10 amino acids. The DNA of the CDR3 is TGCAGCGTTTACACAGATACGCAGTATTTT. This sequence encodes CSVYTDTQYF.